This TCR beta chain was captured by sequencing in a study of cytomegalovirus exposure and HLA in healthy donors. Study results and limitations: Cytomegalovirus-associated status was assigned to roughly 160 TCR beta chains. Per published reports, the classifier diagnosed cytomegalovirus status with high specificity and sensitivity.

TCRdb's copy holds only in-frame clones and misses some; the assay was immunoSEQ multiplex PCR. The table includes around 190,000 clones, about 85% detected once. Donors came from a validation cohort of fewer than 150 subjects, distinct from the first 666-subject cohort. On this clone itself: What it binds is not known.

Germline CDR1 is SQVTM and CDR2 is ANQGSEA. The J segment lost 4 bases and the V segment lost 0 bases, leaving 13 bases of the junction unmatched. The CDR3 runs 17 residues. The rearrangement joins TRBV29-1 to TRBJ1-2; 8 bases line up with TRBD1. The clonotype comes from a man aged 18-30 years in good health and CMV-seropositive. Sequenced material: PBMCs. The CDR3 is CSVEDRQGASLGYGYTF. The CDR3 DNA reads TGCAGCGTTGAAGATCGGCAGGGGGCGTCCCTGGGCTATGGCTACACCTTC.